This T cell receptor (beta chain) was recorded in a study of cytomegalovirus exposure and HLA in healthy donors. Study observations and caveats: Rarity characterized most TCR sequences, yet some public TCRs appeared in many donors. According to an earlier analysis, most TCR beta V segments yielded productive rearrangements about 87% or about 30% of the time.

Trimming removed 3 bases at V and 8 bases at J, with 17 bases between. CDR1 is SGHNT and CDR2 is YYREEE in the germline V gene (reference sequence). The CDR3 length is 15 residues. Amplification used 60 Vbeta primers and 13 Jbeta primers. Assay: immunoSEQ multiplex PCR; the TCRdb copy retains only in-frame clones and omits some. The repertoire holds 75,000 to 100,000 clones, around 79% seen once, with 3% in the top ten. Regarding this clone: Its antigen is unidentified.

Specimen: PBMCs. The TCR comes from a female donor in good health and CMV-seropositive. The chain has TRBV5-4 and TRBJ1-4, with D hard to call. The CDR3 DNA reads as TGTGCCAGCAGCTCGAATTTGGGTCGGGGAGAAAAACTGTTTTTT. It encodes CASSSNLGRGEKLFF.